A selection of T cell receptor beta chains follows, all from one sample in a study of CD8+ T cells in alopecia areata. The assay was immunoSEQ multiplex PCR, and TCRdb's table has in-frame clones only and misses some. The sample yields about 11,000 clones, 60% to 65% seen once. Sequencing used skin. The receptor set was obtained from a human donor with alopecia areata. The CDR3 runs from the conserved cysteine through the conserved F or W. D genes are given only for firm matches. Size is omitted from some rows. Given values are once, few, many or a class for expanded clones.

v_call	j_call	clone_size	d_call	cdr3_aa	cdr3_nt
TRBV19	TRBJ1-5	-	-	CASSIDGSGLHGNQPQHF	TGTGCCAGTAGTATAGATGGAAGCGGCCTCCACGGCAATCAGCCCCAGCATTTT
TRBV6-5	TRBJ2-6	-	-	CASSYGAVGANVLTF	TGTGCCAGCAGTTACGGGGCGGTGGGGGCCAACGTCCTGACTTTC
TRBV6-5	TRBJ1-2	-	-	CASSYVGAYGYTF	TGTGCCAGCAGTTACGTAGGAGCGTATGGCTACACCTTC
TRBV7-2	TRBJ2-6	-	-	CASSLAYSGANVLTF	TGTGCCAGCAGCTTGGCCTACTCTGGGGCCAACGTCCTGACTTTC
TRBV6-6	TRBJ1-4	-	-	CASRLAGTATAGKLFF	TGTGCCAGCAGACTCGCCGGGACGGCTACGGCGGGGAAACTGTTTTTT
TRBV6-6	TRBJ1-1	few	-	CASSFPGGRPGTEAFF	TGTGCCAGCAGTTTCCCGGGGGGCCGGCCGGGCACTGAAGCTTTCTTT
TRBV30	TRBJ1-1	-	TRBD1	CAWRTGGRRTEAFF	TGTGCCTGGAGGACAGGGGGGCGACGGACTGAAGCTTTCTTT
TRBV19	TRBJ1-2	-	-	CASSMTDANYGYTF	TGTGCCAGTAGTATGACAGACGCCAACTATGGCTACACCTTC
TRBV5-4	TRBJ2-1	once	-	CASSLGLLYNEQFF	TGTGCCAGCAGCTTGGGACTCCTTTACAATGAGCAGTTCTTC
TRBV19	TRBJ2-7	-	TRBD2	CASSIARTSGNYEQYF	TGTGCCAGTAGTATAGCCCGGACTAGCGGTAACTACGAGCAGTACTTC
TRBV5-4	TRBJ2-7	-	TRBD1	CASRRTGVYEQYF	TGTGCCAGCAGGCGGACAGGGGTCTACGAGCAGTACTTC
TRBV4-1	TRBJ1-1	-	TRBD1	CASSQLGQGLNTEAFF	TGCGCCAGCAGCCAACTGGGACAGGGGTTAAACACTGAAGCTTTCTTT
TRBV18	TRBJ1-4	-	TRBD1	CASSRGTDEKLFF	TGTGCCAGCTCTCGAGGGACAGATGAAAAACTGTTTTTT
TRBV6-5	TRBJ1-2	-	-	CASSFTFGYGYTF	TGTGCCAGCAGCTTCACCTTTGGCTATGGCTACACCTTC
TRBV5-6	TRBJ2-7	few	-	CASSFIDLYEQYF	TGTGCCAGCAGCTTCATAGATCTCTACGAGCAGTACTTC
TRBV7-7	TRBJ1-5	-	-	CASSQDLGDSNQPQHF	TGCGCCAGCAGCCAAGATCTCGGGGATAGCAATCAGCCCCAGCATTTT
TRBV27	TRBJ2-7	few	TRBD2	CATQGGSGEQYF	TGTGCCACCCAGGGCGGGAGTGGCGAGCAGTACTTC
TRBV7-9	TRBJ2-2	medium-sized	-	CASETAATGELFF	TGTGCCAGTGAGACTGCAGCCACCGGGGAGCTGTTTTTT
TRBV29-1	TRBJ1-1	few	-	CSVSDPNTEAFF	TGCAGCGTTTCAGACCCTAACACTGAAGCTTTCTTT
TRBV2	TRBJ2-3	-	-	CASDLGLLEGLTDTQYF	TGTGCCAGCGATTTAGGGTTGTTGGAGGGTCTTACAGATACGCAGTATTTT
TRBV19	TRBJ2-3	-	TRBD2	CASTSGRTDTQYF	TGTGCCAGTACTAGCGGGAGAACAGATACGCAGTATTTT
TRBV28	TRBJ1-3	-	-	CASSRTGSGNTIYF	TGTGCCAGCAGCCGAACAGGCTCTGGAAACACCATATATTTT
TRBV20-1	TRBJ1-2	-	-	CSGKNDYGYTF	TGCAGTGGGAAGAACGACTATGGCTACACCTTC
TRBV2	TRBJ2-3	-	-	CASSPPGHLTDTQYF	TGTGCCAGCAGCCCCCCGGGACACCTCACAGATACGCAGTATTTT
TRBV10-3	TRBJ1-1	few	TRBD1	CAISEFRDRGQDTEAFF	TGTGCCATCAGTGAGTTCCGGGACAGGGGGCAAGACACTGAAGCTTTCTTT
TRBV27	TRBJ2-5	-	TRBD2	CASSSGTSGDPTQYF	TGTGCCAGCAGTTCCGGGACTAGCGGGGACCCGACCCAGTACTTC
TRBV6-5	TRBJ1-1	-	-	CASSSSMRYEAFF	TGTGCCAGCAGCTCCTCGATGAGGTATGAAGCTTTCTTT
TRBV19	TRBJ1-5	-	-	CASTGTPYSNQPQHF	TGTGCCAGTACCGGGACACCATATAGCAATCAGCCCCAGCATTTT
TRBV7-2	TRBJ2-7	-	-	CASSLNRAYEQYF	TGTGCCAGCAGCTTAAACAGGGCCTACGAGCAGTACTTC
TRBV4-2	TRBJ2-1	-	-	CASSQDWQLDEQFF	TGTGCCAGCAGCCAAGATTGGCAGTTGGATGAGCAGTTCTTC
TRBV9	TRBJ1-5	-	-	CASSVGSYNQPQHF	TGTGCCAGCAGCGTAGGGTCTTACAATCAGCCCCAGCATTTT
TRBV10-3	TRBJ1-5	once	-	CAISGINQPQHF	TGTGCCATCAGTGGAATCAATCAGCCCCAGCATTTT
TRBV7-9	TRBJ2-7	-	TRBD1	CASSLAQGPYEQYF	TGTGCCAGCAGCTTAGCACAGGGGCCCTACGAGCAGTACTTC
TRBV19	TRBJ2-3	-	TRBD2	CASSVLGRGEDTQYF	TGTGCCAGTAGTGTCCTCGGGAGGGGGGAAGATACGCAGTATTTT
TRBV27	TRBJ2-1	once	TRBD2	CASSGGLAAFHNEQFF	TGTGCCAGCAGTGGCGGACTAGCGGCCTTCCACAATGAGCAGTTCTTC
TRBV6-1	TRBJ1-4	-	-	CASLYPGHVLEKLFF	TGTGCCAGCCTCTACCCGGGACATGTGCTCGAAAAACTGTTTTTT
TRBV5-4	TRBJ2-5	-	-	CASSFSTEETQYF	TGTGCCAGCAGCTTCAGTACCGAAGAGACCCAGTACTTC
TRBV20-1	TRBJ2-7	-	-	CSAGQSYEQYF	TGCAGTGCTGGACAGTCCTACGAGCAGTACTTC
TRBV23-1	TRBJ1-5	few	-	CASSQSLGRAINQPQHF	TGCGCCAGCAGTCAATCCCTCGGTAGAGCAATCAATCAGCCCCAGCATTTT
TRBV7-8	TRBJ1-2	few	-	CASSLDGTGVNYGYTF	TGTGCCAGCAGCTTAGATGGCACGGGCGTTAACTATGGCTACACCTTC
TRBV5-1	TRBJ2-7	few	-	CASSYGGTAVLTYEQYF	TGCGCCAGCAGCTATGGGGGAACAGCGGTCCTTACCTACGAGCAGTACTTC
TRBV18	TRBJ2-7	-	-	CASSPWGPTYEQYF	TGTGCCAGCTCCCCTTGGGGGCCCACCTACGAGCAGTACTTC
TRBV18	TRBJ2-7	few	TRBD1	CASSPSWDRGSYEQYF	TGTGCCAGCTCACCGTCTTGGGACAGGGGGTCCTACGAGCAGTACTTC
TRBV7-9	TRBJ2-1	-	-	CASSLGRQSYNEQFF	TGTGCCAGCAGCTTAGGGAGGCAGTCCTACAATGAGCAGTTCTTC
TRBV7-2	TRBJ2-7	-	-	CASSSTPRDGNYEQYF	TGTGCCAGCAGCTCCACCCCCCGGGACGGGAACTACGAGCAGTACTTC
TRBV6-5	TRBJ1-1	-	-	CASRTRYTEAFF	TGTGCCTCCCGGACACGTTACACTGAAGCTTTCTTT
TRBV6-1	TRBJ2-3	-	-	CATQPRESRTDTQYF	TGTGCCACCCAGCCCCGGGAATCCCGCACAGATACGCAGTATTTT
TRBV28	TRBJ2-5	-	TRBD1	CASRRQGEETQYF	TGTGCCAGCAGGCGACAGGGTGAAGAGACCCAGTACTTC
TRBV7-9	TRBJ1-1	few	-	CASNEEGNTEAFF	TGTGCCAGCAACGAGGAGGGGAACACTGAAGCTTTCTTT
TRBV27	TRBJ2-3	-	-	CASSLSFGDTQYF	TGTGCCAGCAGCTTATCGTTTGGGGATACGCAGTATTTT
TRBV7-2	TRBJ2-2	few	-	CASSLVSELFF	TGTGCCAGCAGCTTAGTGTCCGAGCTGTTTTTT
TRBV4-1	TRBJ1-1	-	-	CASSLTFSGRDTEAFF	TGCGCCAGCAGCCTGACTTTTTCAGGGAGGGACACTGAAGCTTTCTTT
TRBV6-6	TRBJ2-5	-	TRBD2	CASSNSGGGAASQYF	TGTGCCAGCAGCAATAGCGGGGGGGGAGCGGCGTCCCAGTACTTC
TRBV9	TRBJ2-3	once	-	CASSVGPKWRTDTQYF	TGTGCCAGCAGCGTAGGCCCTAAGTGGCGCACAGATACGCAGTATTTT
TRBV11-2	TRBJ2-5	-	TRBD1	CASSSGTGYNQETQYF	TGTGCCAGCAGCTCAGGGACAGGGTATAACCAAGAGACCCAGTACTTC
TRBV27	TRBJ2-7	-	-	CASSPGPGRSSYEQYF	TGTGCCAGCAGCCCCGGGCCAGGGAGAAGCTCCTACGAGCAGTACTTC
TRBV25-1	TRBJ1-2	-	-	CASRETAGGYTF	TGTGCCAGCAGAGAGACAGCGGGAGGCTACACCTTC
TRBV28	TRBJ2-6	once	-	CASRTTNLRGPGANVLTF	TGTGCCAGCAGAACGACCAACCTAAGGGGCCCTGGGGCCAACGTCCTGACTTTC